This TCR beta chain was found in a study of the immune and genomic landscape of osteosarcoma. Study in general: Most patients, 65% to 85%, had localized disease at diagnosis.

By share of the sample, this clone is large (0.1 to 1%). Primary, local recurrence and metastasis osteosarcoma tumors were taken after treatment from poor-prognosis patients. The V gene's germline CDR1 is MNHNS and CDR2 SASEGT. The CDR3 contains 13 residues. V lost 6 bases to trimming and J lost 3 bases; unmatched junction nucleotides: 4. The assay was immunoSEQ multiplex PCR, and TCRdb's table has in-frame clones only and misses some. The table includes approximately 800 clones, approximately 67% detected once. The source is a woman between 70 and 85 years old with osteosarcoma. Specimen: primary tumor tissue from the humerus. The chain uses TRBV6-1 and TRBJ2-7; 8 positions agree with TRBD1. The CDR3 nucleotides are TGTGCCAGCAGCGCCGGGACAGGCTACGAGCAGTACTTC. It specifies CASSAGTGYEQYF.